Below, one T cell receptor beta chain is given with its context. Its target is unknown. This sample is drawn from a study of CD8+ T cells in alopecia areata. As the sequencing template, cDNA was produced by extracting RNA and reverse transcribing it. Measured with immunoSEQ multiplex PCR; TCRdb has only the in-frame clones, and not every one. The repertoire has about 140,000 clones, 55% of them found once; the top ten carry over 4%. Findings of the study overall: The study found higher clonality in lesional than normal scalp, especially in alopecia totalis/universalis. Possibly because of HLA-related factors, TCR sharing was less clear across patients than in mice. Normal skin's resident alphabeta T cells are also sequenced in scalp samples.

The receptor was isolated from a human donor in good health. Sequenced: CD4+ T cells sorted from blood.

CDR3 bases: TGTGCCAGTACCGGCGGTAACACCGGGGAGCTGTTTTTT. It yields the protein CASTGGNTGELFF. This rearrangement joins TRBV19 to TRBJ2-2; D is unresolved. The CDR3 sequence is 13 residues long. The V and J ends lost 7 bases and 2 bases respectively, with 8 bases between them. The germline V gene has CDR1 LNHDA and CDR2 SQIVND (reference sequence).